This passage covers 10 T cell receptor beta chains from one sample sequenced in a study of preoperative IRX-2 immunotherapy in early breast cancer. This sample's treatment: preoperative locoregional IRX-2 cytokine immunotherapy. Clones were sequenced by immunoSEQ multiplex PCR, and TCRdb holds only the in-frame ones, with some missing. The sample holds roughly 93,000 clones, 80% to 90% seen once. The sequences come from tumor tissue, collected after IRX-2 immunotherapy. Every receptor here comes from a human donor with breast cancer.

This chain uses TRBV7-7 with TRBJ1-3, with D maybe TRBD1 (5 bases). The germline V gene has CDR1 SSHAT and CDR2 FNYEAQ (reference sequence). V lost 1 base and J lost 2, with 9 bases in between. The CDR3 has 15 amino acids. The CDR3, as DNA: TGTGCCAGCAGCTTAGATGGCAGGGCTGGAAACACCATATATTTT. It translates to CASSLDGRAGNTIYF.

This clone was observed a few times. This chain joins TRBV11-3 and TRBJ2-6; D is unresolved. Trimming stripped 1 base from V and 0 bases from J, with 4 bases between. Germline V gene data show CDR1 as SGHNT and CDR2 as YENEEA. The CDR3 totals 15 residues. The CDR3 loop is CASSLGNSGANVLTF. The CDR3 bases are TGTGCCAGCAGCTTAGGAAACTCTGGGGCCAACGTCCTGACTTTC.

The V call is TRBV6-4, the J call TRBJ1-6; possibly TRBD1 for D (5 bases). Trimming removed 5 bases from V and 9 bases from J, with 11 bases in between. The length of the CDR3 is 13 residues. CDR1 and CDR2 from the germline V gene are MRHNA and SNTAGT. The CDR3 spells CASSQGISSPLHF. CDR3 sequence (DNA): TGTGCCAGCAGTCAGGGTATTAGTTCACCCCTCCACTTT.

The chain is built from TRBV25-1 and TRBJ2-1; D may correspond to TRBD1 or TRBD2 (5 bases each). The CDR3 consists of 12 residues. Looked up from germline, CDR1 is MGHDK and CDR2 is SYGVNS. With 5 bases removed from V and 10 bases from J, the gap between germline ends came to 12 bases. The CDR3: CASSPGTEEQFF. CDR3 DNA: TGTGCCAGCAGTCCCGGGACGGAGGAGCAGTTCTTC.

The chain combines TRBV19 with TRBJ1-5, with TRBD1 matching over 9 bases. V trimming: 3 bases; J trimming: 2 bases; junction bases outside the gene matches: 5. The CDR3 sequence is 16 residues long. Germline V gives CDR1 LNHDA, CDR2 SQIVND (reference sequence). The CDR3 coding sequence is TGTGCCAGTAGTATCAACAGGGGGCCTGGCAATCAGCCCCAGCATTTT. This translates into CASSINRGPGNQPQHF. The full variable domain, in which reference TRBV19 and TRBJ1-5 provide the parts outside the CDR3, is DGGITQSPKYLFRKEGQNVTLSCEQNLNHDAMYWYRQDPGQGLRLIYYSQIVNDFQKGDIAEGYSVSREKKESFPLTVTSAQKNPTAFYLCASSINRGPGNQPQHFGDGTRLSIL.

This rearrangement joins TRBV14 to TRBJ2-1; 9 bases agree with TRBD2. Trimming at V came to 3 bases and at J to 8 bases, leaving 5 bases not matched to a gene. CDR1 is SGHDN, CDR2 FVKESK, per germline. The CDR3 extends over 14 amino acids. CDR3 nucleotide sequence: TGTGCCAGCAGCCACCCGGGACTAGCTGATGAGCAGTTCTTC. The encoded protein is CASSHPGLADEQFF.

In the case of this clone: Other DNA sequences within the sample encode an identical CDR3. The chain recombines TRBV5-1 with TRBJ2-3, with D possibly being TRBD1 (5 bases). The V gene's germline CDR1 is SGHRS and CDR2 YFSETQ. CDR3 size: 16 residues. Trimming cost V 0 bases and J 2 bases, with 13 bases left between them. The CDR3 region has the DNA TGCGCCAGCAGCTTGGGAGTTGCACAGGACACAGATACGCAGTATTTT. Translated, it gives CASSLGVAQDTDTQYF.

The CDR3 region has the DNA TGTGCCAGCAGTTTAGGGACAGGGGGCACCGGGGAGCTGTTTTTT. This translates into CASSLGTGGTGELFF. V usage is TRBV28 and J usage is TRBJ2-2, with 11 bases identical to TRBD1. CDR1 and CDR2 from the germline V gene are MDHEN and SYDVKM. J was trimmed by 4 bases and V by 2 bases; bases with no gene match: 0. CDR3 size: 15 residues.

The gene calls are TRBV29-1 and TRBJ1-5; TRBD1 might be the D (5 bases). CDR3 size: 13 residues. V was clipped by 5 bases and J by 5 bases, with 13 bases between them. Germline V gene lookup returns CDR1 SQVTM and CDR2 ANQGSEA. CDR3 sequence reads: CSVKRGTDQPQHF. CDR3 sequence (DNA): TGCAGCGTTAAGAGGGGCACGGATCAGCCCCAGCATTTT. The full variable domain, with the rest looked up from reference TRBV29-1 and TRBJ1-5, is SAVISQKPSRDICQRGTSLTIQCQVDSQVTMMFWYRQQPGQSLTLIATANQGSEATYESGFVIDKFPISRPNLTFSTLTVSNMSPEDSSIYLCSVKRGTDQPQHFGDGTRLSIL.

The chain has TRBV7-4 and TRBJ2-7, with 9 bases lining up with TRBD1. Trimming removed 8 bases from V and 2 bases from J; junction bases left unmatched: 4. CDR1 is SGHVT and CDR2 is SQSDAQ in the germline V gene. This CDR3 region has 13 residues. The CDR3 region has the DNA TGTGCCAGCCGACAGGGGGGGACCTACGAGCAGTACTTC. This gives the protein CASRQGGTYEQYF.